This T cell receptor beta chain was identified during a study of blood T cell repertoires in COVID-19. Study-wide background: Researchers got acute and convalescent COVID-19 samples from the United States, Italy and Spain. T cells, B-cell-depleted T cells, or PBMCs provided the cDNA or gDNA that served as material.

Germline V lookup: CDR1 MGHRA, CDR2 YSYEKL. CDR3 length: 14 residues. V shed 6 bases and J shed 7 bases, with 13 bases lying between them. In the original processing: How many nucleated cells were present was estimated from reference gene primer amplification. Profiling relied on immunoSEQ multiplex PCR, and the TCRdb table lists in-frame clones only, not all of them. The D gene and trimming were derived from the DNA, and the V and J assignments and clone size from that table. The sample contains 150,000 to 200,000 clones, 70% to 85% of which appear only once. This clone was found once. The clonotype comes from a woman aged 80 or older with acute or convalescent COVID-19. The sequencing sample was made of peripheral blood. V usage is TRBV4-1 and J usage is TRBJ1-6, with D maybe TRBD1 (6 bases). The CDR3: CASRDRDTNSPLHF. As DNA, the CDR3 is TGCGCCAGCAGGGACCGGGACACCAATTCACCCCTCCACTTT.